The clone carrying this T cell receptor (beta chain) was picked up many times. What it recognizes is unknown. The data originate from a study of spatial heterogeneity in lung cancer. The overall study: A unique TCR and UMI combination showed up more than ten times in raw reads, on average.

Study findings and constraints: Blood showed ubiquitous tumor TCRs more often at resection than at routine follow-up.

Specified time point: sample taken at primary tumor resection. Frozen PBMC, nontumor lung or tumor provided whole RNA, which was sequenced unsorted. TCRdb reprocessed the 5' RACE reads with MiXCR, giving one entry per CDR3 protein. The table lists about 22,000 distinct CDR3 sequences, about 4.3% of them singletons. Germline-derived CDR1 and CDR2 are DFQATT and SNEGSKA (reference sequence). J was trimmed by 6 bases and V by 3 bases; bases with no gene match: 8. This CDR3 contains 14 residues. This clonotype was sampled from a male donor with early-stage non-small cell lung cancer. This specimen consisted of PBMCs, obtained at surgery. The rearrangement uses TRBV20-1 and TRBJ2-4; 7 bases fit TRBD1. CDR3 region: CSARRTGGGNIQYF. The DNA of the CDR3 is TGCAGTGCTAGGCGGACAGGAGGTGGAAACATTCAGTACTTC.